What follows describes a single T cell receptor beta chain. The antigen is undetermined. TCR beta libraries were built with iRepertoire HTBI primers and Arm-PCR of CDR3 regions. Source study methods: Among the samples, 60 or so TRBV and about 15 TRBJ segments were identified. TCRdb ran MiXCR on the multiplex PCR reads and lists one entry per CDR3 protein. TCRdb, rather than the study authors, made the V and J calls. Counted here are over 650,000 distinct CDR3 sequences, 25% to 35% occurring once; the ten biggest clones make up roughly 46%. The data are from a study of regulatory T cells in long-lasting Graves disease. Study-wide findings and caveats: TCR diversity was lower in persistent than newly diagnosed Graves' disease. Persistent disease favored TRBV28, TRBJ1-2 and TRBJ2-5.

The CDR3 runs to 13 residues. Unmatched junction bases numbered 7, after V lost 7 bases and J lost 4 bases. Germline CDR1 reads DFQATT; CDR2 reads SNEGSKA (reference sequence). Stated time point: persistent/refractory GD, antithyroid drugs over 5 years with positive TRAb. Following extraction of RNA from PBMCs, that RNA was used to make the TCR library. Graves' disease diagnosis was established per American Thyroid Association guidelines. The sequence was obtained from a female donor with Graves disease. The J gene is TRBJ1-5, the V gene TRBV20-1; 7 bases map to TRBD1. This material consisted of peripheral blood mononuclear cells (PBMCs), taken when the disease was refractory, from a patient treated with antithyroid drugs. The DNA of the CDR3 is TGCAGTGGAACGAGGGGGCGAAATCAGCCCCAGCATTTT. This encodes CSGTRGRNQPQHF.